The 20 T cell receptor beta chains in this list originate from one sample, sequenced in a study of blood T cell repertoires in COVID-19 (TCRdb year 2020). Libraries were made using the immunoSEQ multiplex PCR assay. Drawn from immuneACCESS, this table holds only the in-frame rearrangements with V and J called that TCRdb kept. Clones are partly lost; checked studies trace under half to an unresolved V gene and leave the rest unexplained. This sample holds 35,000 to 45,000 clones; roughly 84% were observed only once. Clones ranked in the top ten supply about 2.4% of the sample. Sequenced: peripheral blood. These receptors were taken from a human donor in a cohort sampled during active COVID-19.

The gene calls are TRBV29-1 and TRBJ1-4; a weak D match, TRBD1 (6 bases). CDR1 SQVTM and CDR2 ANQGSEA come from the germline V gene. V shed 5 bases and J shed 8 bases, with 12 bases lying between them. CDR3 length: 12 residues. In DNA, the CDR3 is TGCAGCGTTAGGGGGACGGGCGAAAAACTGTTTTTT. Translation gives CSVRGTGEKLFF.

A word on this clone: Additional DNA sequences in this sample encode the identical CDR3. The chain links TRBV6-5 to TRBJ1-5, with D possibly matching TRBD1 (5 bases). The CDR3 has 14 residues. V was cut by 7 bases and J by 1 base, with 11 bases left in between. Germline V gene sequence: CDR1 MNHEY, CDR2 SVGAGI. In DNA, the CDR3 is TGTGCCAGCAACACGGGACTGAGCAATCAGCCCCAGCATTTT. Translating gives CASNTGLSNQPQHF.

The chain's CDR3 is CASSLSPSGGGETQYF. The CDR3, as DNA: TGTGCCAGCAGTTTATCGCCCAGCGGGGGCGGGGAGACCCAGTACTTC. The rearrangement links TRBV27 to TRBJ2-5; TRBD2 matches at 8 bases. Germline CDR1 MNHEY, CDR2 SMNVEV (reference sequence). V lost 0 bases and J lost 5; bases outside the gene matches: 8. The CDR3 consists of 16 residues.

The chain recombines TRBV2 with TRBJ1-1, with D unclear. Per germline, CDR1 SNHLY and CDR2 FYNNEI. Trimming cost V 5 bases and J 1 base, with 2 bases left between them. There are 11 residues in the CDR3. The CDR3 here is CASSQNTEAFF. CDR3 DNA sequence: TGTGCCAGCAGTCAGAACACTGAAGCTTTCTTT.

This chain joins TRBV4-1 and TRBJ2-6; TRBD1 is a possible D gene (7 bases). CDR1 and CDR2 (germline): MGHRA, YSYEKL. The V gene lost 4 bases and the J gene lost 0 bases, with 16 bases spanning the gap. The CDR3 runs 18 residues. The CDR3 spells CASSLGTAGSSGANVLTF. CDR3 in DNA: TGCGCCAGCAGCCTGGGGACAGCCGGGAGCTCTGGGGCCAACGTCCTGACTTTC.

The chain employs TRBV5-6 and TRBJ1-2; perhaps TRBD1 as D (6 bases). The V end lost 4 bases, the J end lost 8 bases, and 9 bases lay between the germline ends. The CDR3 sequence is 11 residues long. The germline V gene has CDR1 SGHDT and CDR2 YYEEEE. CDR3: CASSQTGGYTF. DNA of the CDR3: TGTGCCAGCAGCCAGACAGGAGGCTACACCTTC.

CDR3 residues: CASRGTGSSPLHF. CDR3 bases: TGTGCCAGCAGGGGGACAGGCTCCTCACCCCTCCACTTT. This rearrangement joins TRBV2 to TRBJ1-6; 8 bases match TRBD1. The V and J ends lost 6 bases and 10 bases, in that order; junction bases with no gene match: 5. The germline V gene encodes CDR1 SNHLY and CDR2 FYNNEI. The CDR3 totals 13 residues.

The rearrangement uses TRBV5-8 and TRBJ2-1; maybe TRBD1 (5 bases). The CDR3 loop spans 12 amino acids. Germline lookup yields CDR1 SGHTS and CDR2 YDEGEE. V gave up 7 bases and J gave up 4 bases, with 9 bases separating them. The CDR3 loop is CASGKGYNEQFF. CDR3 nucleotide sequence: TGTGCCAGCGGCAAGGGGTACAATGAGCAGTTCTTC.

The J gene is TRBJ2-3, the V gene TRBV19; 13 positions agree with TRBD2. V was pared by 2 bases and J by 2 bases, with 4 bases of the junction left unmatched. CDR3 length: 17 amino acids. Germline V gene lookup returns CDR1 LNHDA and CDR2 SQIVND (reference sequence). Here the CDR3 DNA reads TGTGCCAGTAGTATACGGACTAGCGGGGGCCCCACAGATACGCAGTATTTT. It yields the protein CASSIRTSGGPTDTQYF.

The V call is TRBV28, the J call TRBJ1-3; D is unclear. This CDR3 has 14 residues. Trimming left V 2 bases short and J 0 bases short, with 5 bases between. Germline V gene sequence: CDR1 MDHEN, CDR2 SYDVKM. CDR3 region: CASSLVGSGNTIYF. The CDR3 region has the DNA TGTGCCAGCAGTTTAGTCGGCTCTGGAAACACCATATATTTT.

This clone was seen only once. The chain combines TRBV7-3 with TRBJ2-3; TRBD1 agrees at 7 bases. CDR1 is SGHTA, CDR2 FQGTGA, per germline. The CDR3 is made up of 15 amino acids. The V gene end was trimmed by 5 bases and the J gene end by 1 base; junction bases not matched to a gene: 6. CDR3 region: CASSRQGGGTDTQYF. The CDR3 DNA sequence: TGTGCCAGCAGCCGACAGGGTGGGGGCACAGATACGCAGTATTTT.

Comments on this clone: Other nucleotide sequences in the sample specify the same CDR3. This chain links TRBV3-1 (or the pseudogene TRBV3-2) with TRBJ1-1, with D perhaps TRBD1 (6 bases). Germline V gives CDR1 LGHDT, CDR2 YNNKEL (reference sequence). The CDR3 runs to 13 residues. Trimming shortened V by 6 bases and J by 1 base, and 9 bases separated the two germline ends. CDR3: CASSQTGNTEAFF. CDR3 sequence (DNA): TGTGCCAGCAGTCAGACAGGGAACACTGAAGCTTTCTTT.

As regards this clone: An end of the junction does not agree with germline; a read error may underlie this. The chain employs TRBV5-1 and TRBJ1-2; weak D call: TRBD1 (5 bases). The CDR3 is 17 amino acids. In germline, CDR1 is SGHRS, CDR2 YFSETQ. CDR3 sequence (DNA): TGCGCCAGCAGTTTGGGCCCCCGGGCGGGGACGAACTATGGCTACACCTTC. Its translation: CASSLGPRAGTNYGYTF.

The sample holds one count of this clone. This sequence joins TRBV6-5 and TRBJ2-5; D gene uncertain. Germline assignment: CDR1 MNHEY and CDR2 SVGAGI. The CDR3 is 15 residues long. Trimming pared 0 bases from V and 1 base from J, leaving 9 bases between. As DNA, the CDR3 is TGTGCCAGCAGTTACTCTTCTTTATTCCAAGAGACCCAGTACTTC. Protein: CASSYSSLFQETQYF.

CDR3 sequence reads: CASTGRATNEKLFF. The CDR3 DNA is TGTGCCAGCACAGGGAGGGCAACTAATGAAAAACTGTTTTTT. The chain combines TRBV19 with TRBJ1-4; possibly TRBD1 for D (6 bases). V gave up 9 bases and J gave up 0 bases, with 11 bases separating them. The CDR3 runs 14 residues. Germline lookup yields CDR1 LNHDA and CDR2 SQIVND (reference sequence).

This chain links TRBV5-6 with TRBJ1-1, with D maybe TRBD1 (6 bases). This CDR3 has 16 residues. The germline CDR1 and CDR2 sequences are SGHDT and YYEEEE. Trimming took 3 bases from V and 0 from J, leaving 15 bases between them. The CDR3 loop is CASSSRTVLMNTEAFF. The CDR3 DNA reads as TGTGCCAGCAGCTCTCGGACAGTACTGATGAACACTGAAGCTTTCTTT.

The CDR3 region is CASSLWRATGELFF. The CDR3 coding sequence is TGTGCCAGCAGCTTGTGGAGGGCCACCGGGGAGCTGTTTTTT. V usage is TRBV5-6 and J usage is TRBJ2-2; a weak D match, TRBD2 (6 bases). From germline, CDR1 is SGHDT and CDR2 YYEEEE. Between the trimmed V and J ends, which lost 1 base and 4 bases, there was a span of 8 bases. This CDR3 is 14 amino acids long.

This chain connects TRBV2 to TRBJ2-7; 7 bases fit TRBD2. The CDR3 runs 15 residues. The ends lost 3 bases at V and 2 bases at J; junction bases unmatched: 7. The germline gives CDR1 SNHLY, CDR2 FYNNEI. The CDR3 protein is CASSEVSRGAYEQYF. The CDR3 coding sequence is TGTGCCAGCAGTGAGGTGAGCCGGGGGGCCTACGAGCAGTACTTC.

The chain uses TRBV15 and TRBJ2-7, with D tentatively TRBD1 (6 bases). The CDR3 has 14 residues. V was shortened by 4 bases and J by 7 bases, with 17 bases between the two germline ends. Looked up from germline, CDR1 is LNHNV and CDR2 is YYDKDF (reference sequence). For the CDR3, the DNA is TGTGCCACCAGCACCGAGGACAGTCTCGAGGAGCAGTACTTC. This translates into CATSTEDSLEEQYF.

The CDR3 DNA sequence: TGTGCCTGGACAATGGGGACAGGGAGGAAGTCTGGAAACACCATATATTTT. Amino acids: CAWTMGTGRKSGNTIYF. V is TRBV30 and J is TRBJ1-3; TRBD1 aligns across 9 bases. V lost 4 bases and J lost 1; bases outside the gene matches: 11. The CDR3 covers 17 residues. Germline assignment: CDR1 GTSNPN and CDR2 SVGIG (reference sequence).